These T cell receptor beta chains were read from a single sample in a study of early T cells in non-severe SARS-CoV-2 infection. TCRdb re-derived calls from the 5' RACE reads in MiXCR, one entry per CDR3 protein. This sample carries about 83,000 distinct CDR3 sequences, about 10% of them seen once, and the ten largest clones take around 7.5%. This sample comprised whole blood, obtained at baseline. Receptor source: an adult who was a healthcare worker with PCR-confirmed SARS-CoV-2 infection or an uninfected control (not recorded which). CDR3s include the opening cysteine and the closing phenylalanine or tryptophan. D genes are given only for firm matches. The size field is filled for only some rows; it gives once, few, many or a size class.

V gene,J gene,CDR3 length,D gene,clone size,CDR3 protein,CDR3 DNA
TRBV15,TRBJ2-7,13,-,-,CATSPGMPYEQYF,TGTGCCACCAGCCCCGGGATGCCCTACGAGCAGTACTTC
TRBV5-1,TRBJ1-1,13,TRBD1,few,CASSPDRATEAFF,TGCGCCAGCAGCCCAGACAGGGCCACTGAAGCTTTCTTT
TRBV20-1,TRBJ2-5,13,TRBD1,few,CSAPGQGQETQYF,TGCAGTGCTCCCGGACAGGGCCAAGAGACCCAGTACTTC
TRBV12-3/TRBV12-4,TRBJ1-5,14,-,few,CASSDRFFNQPQHF,TGTGCCAGCAGTGACAGGTTTTTCAATCAGCCCCAGCATTTT
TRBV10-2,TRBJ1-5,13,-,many,CASTPWDRGPQHF,TGCGCCAGCACCCCGTGGGATCGGGGACCCCAGCATTTT
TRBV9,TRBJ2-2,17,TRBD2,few,CASSVGLAGGITGELFF,TGTGCCAGCAGCGTCGGACTAGCGGGAGGGATCACCGGGGAGCTGTTTTTT
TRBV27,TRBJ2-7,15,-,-,CASSSGSESFYEQYF,TGTGCCAGCAGCTCGGGGAGCGAGAGTTTCTACGAGCAGTACTTC
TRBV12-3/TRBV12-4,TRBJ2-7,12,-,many,CASSLLLYEQYF,TGTGCCAGCAGTTTACTCCTATACGAGCAGTACTTC
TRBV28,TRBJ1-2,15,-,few,CASLSPSGHFYGYTF,TGTGCCAGTTTATCCCCGTCGGGACACTTCTATGGCTACACCTTC
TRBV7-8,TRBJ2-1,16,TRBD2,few,CASSLAGGNSYNEQFF,TGTGCCAGCAGCTTAGCGGGAGGGAACTCCTACAATGAGCAGTTCTTC
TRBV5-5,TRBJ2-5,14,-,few,CASSALTYQETQYF,TGTGCCAGCAGCGCCCTCACGTACCAAGAGACCCAGTACTTC
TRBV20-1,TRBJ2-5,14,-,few,CSASGLTQQETQYF,TGCAGTGCTAGCGGACTAACCCAACAAGAGACCCAGTACTTC
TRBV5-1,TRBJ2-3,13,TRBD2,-,CASSFGTIDTQYF,TGCGCCAGCAGCTTTGGGACTATTGATACGCAGTATTTT
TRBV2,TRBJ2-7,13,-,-,CASSVGQVTEQYF,TGTGCCAGCAGTGTCGGGCAGGTGACCGAGCAGTACTTC
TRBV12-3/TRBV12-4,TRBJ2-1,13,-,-,CASSKDGQHEQFF,TGTGCCAGCAGCAAGGACGGCCAGCATGAGCAGTTCTTC
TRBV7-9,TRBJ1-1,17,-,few,CASSSTPGGEMNTEAFF,TGTGCCAGCAGCTCTACGCCGGGAGGGGAAATGAACACTGAAGCTTTCTTT
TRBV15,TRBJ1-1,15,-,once,CATSNSGARNTEAFF,TGTGCCACCAGTAACTCAGGGGCTAGGAACACTGAAGCTTTCTTT
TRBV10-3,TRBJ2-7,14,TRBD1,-,CAISDNRDSYEQYF,TGTGCCATCAGTGATAACAGGGACAGCTACGAGCAGTACTTC
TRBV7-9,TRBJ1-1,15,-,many,CASKEELGANTEAFF,TGTGCCAGCAAAGAGGAGCTTGGGGCGAACACTGAAGCTTTCTTT
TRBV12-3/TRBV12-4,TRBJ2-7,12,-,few,CASSFGRVEQYF,TGTGCCAGCAGTTTTGGACGGGTCGAGCAGTACTTC
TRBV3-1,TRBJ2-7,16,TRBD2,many,CASSPKNSGIYHEQYF,TGTGCCAGCAGCCCAAAGAATAGCGGGATTTATCACGAGCAGTACTTC
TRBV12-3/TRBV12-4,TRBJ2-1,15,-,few,CASSLAGGGNNEQFF,TGTGCCAGCAGTTTAGCGGGAGGGGGTAACAATGAGCAGTTCTTC
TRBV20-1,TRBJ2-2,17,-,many,CSARALGTRSRSGELFF,TGCAGTGCTAGAGCCCTCGGCACTAGAAGTCGGTCCGGGGAGCTGTTTTTT
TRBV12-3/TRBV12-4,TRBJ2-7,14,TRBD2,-,CASSRGGDFYEQYF,TGTGCCAGCAGCCGCGGGGGGGACTTCTACGAGCAGTACTTC
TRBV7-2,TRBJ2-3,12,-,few,CASSLGLDTQYF,TGTGCCAGCAGCTTAGGCCTAGATACGCAGTATTTT
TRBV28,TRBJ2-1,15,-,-,CASSGSGSGEGEQFF,TGTGCCAGCAGTGGGAGCGGGTCGGGAGAAGGTGAGCAGTTCTTC
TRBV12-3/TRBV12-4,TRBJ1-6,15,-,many,CASSLKVEWDSPLHF,TGTGCCAGCAGTTTGAAAGTGGAATGGGATTCACCCCTCCACTTT
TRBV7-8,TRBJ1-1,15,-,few,CASSLALRTAPEAFF,TGTGCCAGCAGCTTAGCCCTTAGGACAGCCCCTGAAGCTTTCTTT
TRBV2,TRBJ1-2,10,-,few,CASGFGGYTF,TGTGCCAGCGGGTTTGGAGGCTACACCTTC